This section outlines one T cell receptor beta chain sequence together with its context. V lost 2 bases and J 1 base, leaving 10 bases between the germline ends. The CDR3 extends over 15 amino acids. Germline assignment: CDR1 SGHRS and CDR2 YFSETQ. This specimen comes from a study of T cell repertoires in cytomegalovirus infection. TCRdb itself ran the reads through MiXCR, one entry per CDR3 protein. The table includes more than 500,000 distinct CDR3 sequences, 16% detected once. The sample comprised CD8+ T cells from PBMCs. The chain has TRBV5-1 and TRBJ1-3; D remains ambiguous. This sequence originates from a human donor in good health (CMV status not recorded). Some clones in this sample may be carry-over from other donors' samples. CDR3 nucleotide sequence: TGCGCCAGCAGCTTTGATGTTAGTTCTGGAAACACCATATATTTT. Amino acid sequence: CASSFDVSSGNTIYF.